These 20 T cell receptor beta chains were all obtained from the same sample, sequenced in a study of shared clonotypes between healthy human individuals. Measured with immunoSEQ multiplex PCR; TCRdb has only the in-frame clones, and not every one. This sample yields 550,000 to 700,000 clones, of which roughly 73% are seen a single time; around 1.8% belongs to the top ten. The source material was memory CD4+ T cells sorted from blood. Subset defined: CD45RA-negative fraction. The source of these receptors is a woman aged 25 to 39 in good health.

V and J are TRBV6-1 and TRBJ2-1; a possible D gene is TRBD2 (6 bases). V was shortened by 10 bases and J by 5 bases, with 18 bases between the two germline ends. Germline assignment: CDR1 MNHNS and CDR2 SASEGT. CDR3 length: 14 amino acids. The CDR3 region has the DNA TGTGCCACCCGGAGGCCTAGCGCTGACAATGAGCAGTTCTTC. Amino acid sequence: CATRRPSADNEQFF.

At least ten counts were recorded for this clone. V and J are TRBV28 and TRBJ2-7; unclear D gene. From germline, CDR1 is MDHEN and CDR2 SYDVKM. Trimming removed 6 bases at V and 6 bases at J, with 9 bases between. The CDR3 totals 11 residues. CDR3 loop: CASRNRVEQYF. CDR3 sequence (DNA): TGTGCCAGCAGGAATAGGGTCGAGCAGTACTTC. The variable domain in full, with the rest retrieved from reference TRBV28 and TRBJ2-7, is DVKVTQSSRYLVKRTGEKVFLECVQDMDHENMFWYRQDPGLGLRLIYFSYDVKMKEKGDIPEGYSVSREKKERFSLILESASTNQTSMYLCASRNRVEQYFGPGTRLTVT.

The chain joins TRBV7-9 to TRBJ1-2; the match to TRBD1 covers 8 bases. Unmatched junction bases numbered 8, after V lost 5 bases and J lost 3 bases. The germline CDR1 and CDR2 sequences are SEHNR and FQNEAQ (reference sequence). The CDR3 covers 15 residues. The CDR3 loop is CASSSPGTGHYGYTF. The CDR3 DNA sequence: TGTGCCAGCAGCAGCCCCGGGACAGGCCACTATGGCTACACCTTC.

The chain employs TRBV28 and TRBJ1-1; D remains ambiguous. The germline gives CDR1 MDHEN, CDR2 SYDVKM. Trimming stripped 2 bases from V and 5 bases from J, with 6 bases between. This CDR3 comprises 12 residues. The CDR3 loop reads CASSLVRTEAFF. CDR3 DNA sequence: TGTGCCAGCAGTTTAGTACGGACTGAAGCTTTCTTT.

The table lists this clone with a few counts. The genes are TRBV11-3 and TRBJ2-1; possible D gene TRBD2, 5 bases. V dropped 5 bases and J dropped 1 base, with 6 bases sitting between them. From germline, CDR1 is SGHNT and CDR2 YENEEA. The CDR3 contains 13 residues. The CDR3: CASSEGSYNEQFF. Here the CDR3 DNA reads TGTGCCAGCAGCGAGGGATCCTACAATGAGCAGTTCTTC. Complete variable domain (other parts from reference TRBV11-3 and TRBJ2-1): EAGVVQSPRYKIIEKKQPVAFWCNPISGHNTLYWYLQNLGQGPELLIRYENEEAVDDSQLPKDRFSAERLKGVDSTLKIQPAELGDSAVYLCASSEGSYNEQFFGPGTRLTVL.

The rearrangement joins TRBV28 to TRBJ2-7; a possible D gene is TRBD2 (6 bases). The CDR3 has 14 amino acids. With 6 bases removed from V and 3 bases from J, the gap between germline ends came to 15 bases. Germline V gene data show CDR1 as MDHEN and CDR2 as SYDVKM. This CDR3 reads CASRTGGGFYEQYF. The CDR3 coding sequence is TGTGCCAGCAGGACCGGAGGAGGGTTCTACGAGCAGTACTTC.

Details on this clone: Additional DNA sequences in this sample encode the identical CDR3. The J gene is TRBJ1-4, the V gene TRBV19, with TRBD1 identical over 10 bases. V gave up 6 bases and J gave up 8 bases; unmatched junction bases: 6. The germline CDR1 and CDR2 sequences are LNHDA and SQIVND (reference sequence). CDR3 length: 14 amino acids. The CDR3, as DNA: TGTGCCAGTAGAACTGGGACAGGGGACGAAAAACTGTTTTTT. Protein product: CASRTGTGDEKLFF.

V gene TRBV6-5 combines with J gene TRBJ2-2; the D is unclear. CDR3 length: 15 amino acids. Trimming took off 2 bases at V and 4 bases at J, with 11 bases between the two ends. Germline V lookup: CDR1 MNHEY, CDR2 SVGAGI. The CDR3 reads CASSYDIAGTGELFF. Here the CDR3 DNA reads TGTGCCAGCAGTTACGATATCGCTGGCACCGGGGAGCTGTTTTTT.

The chain couples TRBV6-1 to TRBJ1-1; the D is unclear. The germline V gene has CDR1 MNHNS and CDR2 SASEGT. The CDR3 extends over 15 amino acids. Trimming took 0 bases from V and 1 from J, leaving 9 bases between them. The CDR3 region has the DNA TGTGCCAGCAGTGAAGCGTGGGCTGGGAACACTGAAGCTTTCTTT. It specifies CASSEAWAGNTEAFF.

The rearrangement uses TRBV7-7 and TRBJ2-1; 10 bases map to TRBD2. Germline V gene data show CDR1 as SSHAT and CDR2 as FNYEAQ (reference sequence). The CDR3 runs to 17 residues. J lost 7 bases, V lost 4 bases, and 13 bases had no gene match. The CDR3 is CASSSGIAGGRGNEQFF. The CDR3 coding sequence is TGTGCCAGCAGCTCTGGGATAGCGGGAGGCCGGGGGAATGAGCAGTTCTTC.

The V gene is TRBV29-1, the J gene TRBJ1-5; D is ambiguous. CDR1 is SQVTM and CDR2 is ANQGSEA in the germline V gene. V lost 5 bases and J 1 base, leaving 6 bases between the germline ends. This CDR3 region has 12 residues. The CDR3 DNA is TGCAGCGTTCAGTGGAGCAATCAGCCCCAGCATTTT. Encoded protein: CSVQWSNQPQHF.

This clone appeared a few times. This chain links TRBV19 with TRBJ2-5; 8 bases map to TRBD2. Germline CDR1 is LNHDA and CDR2 is SQIVND (reference sequence). The CDR3 consists of 17 residues. J gave up 4 bases and V 5 bases, and 15 bases lay outside the gene matches. This chain's CDR3 is CASSRGVGSGIGETQYF. In DNA, the CDR3 is TGTGCCAGTAGTCGAGGGGTTGGTAGCGGGATTGGAGAGACCCAGTACTTC.

As to this clone: The same CDR3 is also encoded by other DNA sequences in this sample. The CDR3 here is CASSLAGGGETQYF. DNA for the CDR3: TGCGCCAGCAGCTTGGCGGGAGGAGGAGAGACCCAGTACTTC. V and J are TRBV5-1 and TRBJ2-5; 7 nucleotides match TRBD2. Trimming cost V 0 bases and J 4 bases; bases outside gene matches: 3. The CDR3 length is 14 residues. Germline CDR1 and CDR2: SGHRS and YFSETQ.

V gene TRBV4-1 combines with J gene TRBJ2-3; either TRBD1 or TRBD2 may supply D (5 bases each). The CDR3 covers 16 residues. CDR1 is MGHRA and CDR2 is YSYEKL in the germline V gene. Between the trimmed V and J ends, which lost 0 bases and 0 bases, there was a span of 10 bases. The CDR3 loop reads CASSQERDPSTDTQYF. The CDR3 DNA reads TGCGCCAGCAGCCAAGAAAGGGACCCGAGCACAGATACGCAGTATTTT.

The chain employs TRBV11-3 and TRBJ2-2; 15 bases fit TRBD2. There are 17 residues in the CDR3. V lost 5 bases and J lost 5; bases outside the gene matches: 6. The germline V gene encodes CDR1 SGHNT and CDR2 YENEEA. For the CDR3, the DNA is TGTGCCAGCAGCCCCCGGACTAGCGGGAGGGCTACCGGGGAGCTGTTTTTT. Its protein product is CASSPRTSGRATGELFF.

The chain uses TRBV28 and TRBJ1-6; tentative D call: TRBD1 (6 bases). The germline V gene has CDR1 MDHEN and CDR2 SYDVKM. Trimming stripped 7 bases from V and 7 bases from J, with 14 bases between. The length of the CDR3 is 14 residues. The CDR3 protein is CASTPQGYNSPLHF. DNA for the CDR3: TGTGCCAGCACCCCCCAGGGGTACAATTCACCCCTCCACTTT.

J is TRBJ1-2 and V is TRBV5-1; the D is unclear. This CDR3 contains 17 residues. With 7 bases removed from V and 0 bases from J, the gap between germline ends came to 22 bases. Germline V gene sequence: CDR1 SGHRS, CDR2 YFSETQ. CDR3: CASSHGLNIYANYGYTF. CDR3 in DNA: TGCGCCAGCTCCCACGGGCTGAATATTTATGCTAACTATGGCTACACCTTC.

The chain recombines TRBV7-6 with TRBJ2-1; D gene ambiguous. CDR3 length equals 12 residues. From germline, CDR1 is SGHVS and CDR2 FNYEAQ. Trimming shortened V by 1 base and J by 8 bases, and 6 bases separated the two germline ends. CDR3 region: CASSLERHEQFF. The CDR3 DNA sequence: TGTGCCAGCAGCTTAGAGAGGCATGAGCAGTTCTTC.

The sample holds a few counts of this clone. V is TRBV7-5 and J is TRBJ2-7; TRBD1 reflects the table's D call only, with no check against the DNA. TRBV7-5 is recorded as a pseudogene. The length of the CDR3 is 17 residues. The CDR3 nucleotides are TGTGTCAGAAGCTTACGCAGAAGTGGTAGGGGTACCCACGAGCAGTACTTC. Translation: CVRSLRRSGRGTHEQYF.

The chain recombines TRBV6-6 with TRBJ2-2; D may be TRBD1 or TRBD2 (5 bases each). This CDR3 contains 15 residues. V was pared by 5 bases and J by 1 base, with 11 bases between. CDR1 MNHNY and CDR2 SVGAGI come from the germline V gene (reference sequence). The CDR3 region is CASSRSGRNTGELFF. For the CDR3, the DNA is TGTGCCAGCAGTCGCTCGGGGCGGAACACCGGGGAGCTGTTTTTT.